A selection of T cell receptor beta chains follows, all from one sample in a study of CD8 T cells in ankylosing spondylitis. One entry per CDR3 protein results from TCRdb running MiXCR on the 5' RACE reads. The table includes about 750,000 distinct CDR3 sequences, 15% to 20% detected once. Sequencing was carried out using blood, either unsorted or a sorted T cell fraction (not recorded which). These receptors all come from a male donor with ankylosing spondylitis. Both conserved end residues are part of each CDR3. Each record gives: clone size, V gene, J gene, D gene, CDR3 DNA, CDR3 protein. D genes are given only for firm matches. Some rows mark clone size as missing; the rest say once, few, many or name a class of expanded clone.

size: -; V: TRBV5-6; J: TRBJ1-1; D: TRBD1; DNA: TGTGCCAGCAGCCCTGGGACAGGCTCCGGAGCTTTCTTT; CDR3: CASSPGTGSGAFF
size: -; V: TRBV11-2; J: TRBJ2-3; D: TRBD2; DNA: TGTGCCAGCAGCCCAGGACTAGCAGACGTATCGGTAGATACGCAGTATTTT; CDR3: CASSPGLADVSVDTQYF
size: -; V: TRBV4-2; J: TRBJ2-3; D: TRBD2; DNA: TGTGCCAGCAGCCCGACCCGCCTAGCGGGCACAGATACGCAGTATTTT; CDR3: CASSPTRLAGTDTQYF
size: few; V: TRBV4-2; J: TRBJ2-7; D: -; DNA: TGTGCCAGCAGCCAAGATTGGAACAGGCCGTCCTACGAGCAGTACTTC; CDR3: CASSQDWNRPSYEQYF
size: -; V: TRBV6-2/TRBV6-3; J: TRBJ2-2; D: -; DNA: TGTGCCAGCAGCTTTACGGCAGGAACCGGGGAGCTGTTTTTT; CDR3: CASSFTAGTGELFF
size: many; V: TRBV12-3/TRBV12-4; J: TRBJ1-1; D: -; DNA: TGTGCCAGCAGTCCTCAAATTGGCACTGAAGCTTTCTTT; CDR3: CASSPQIGTEAFF
size: few; V: TRBV9; J: TRBJ2-1; D: -; DNA: TGTGCCAGCAGCGTAGTAGCTGGGGGCTCCTACAATGAGCAGTTCTTC; CDR3: CASSVVAGGSYNEQFF
size: few; V: TRBV5-8; J: TRBJ2-1; D: -; DNA: TGTGCCAGCAGCTCGCTTTGGGGGTTCTTC; CDR3: CASSSLWGFF
size: few; V: TRBV10-3; J: TRBJ2-1; D: -; DNA: TGTGCCATCAGTTTCCCGGGGGGCGGGAGCGGCTACAATGAGCAGTTCTTC; CDR3: CAISFPGGGSGYNEQFF
size: few; V: TRBV29-1; J: TRBJ2-1; D: -; DNA: TGCAGCGTTACGGGAGTCCCCCAAAGCTCCTACAATGAGCAGTTCTTC; CDR3: CSVTGVPQSSYNEQFF
size: -; V: TRBV10-3; J: TRBJ1-5; D: -; DNA: TGTGCCGCCGGGGACCCGTCGAGGGCTCAGCCCCAGCATTTT; CDR3: CAAGDPSRAQPQHF
size: -; V: TRBV27; J: TRBJ2-5; D: TRBD2; DNA: TGTGCCAGCAGTTCCCTCAGGGGACTAGCGGGAGGACAAGAGACCCAGTACTTC; CDR3: CASSSLRGLAGGQETQYF
size: -; V: TRBV9; J: TRBJ2-1; D: -; DNA: TGTGCCAGCAGTGCAGGGGGGTCGGGGGGCAATGAGCAGTTCTTC; CDR3: CASSAGGSGGNEQFF
size: -; V: TRBV20-1; J: TRBJ2-6; D: -; DNA: TGCAGTGCTCGAGGCGGCCCCCTGTCTGGGGCCAACGTCCTGACTTTC; CDR3: CSARGGPLSGANVLTF
size: few; V: TRBV5-1; J: TRBJ1-2; D: TRBD1; DNA: TGCGCCAGCAGCTTTGACAGGGCCTATGGCTACACCTTC; CDR3: CASSFDRAYGYTF
size: -; V: TRBV28; J: TRBJ1-1; D: -; DNA: TGTGCCAGCAGTTTCCCCCATGGCGTAAATGGAAACACTGAAGCTTTCTTT; CDR3: CASSFPHGVNGNTEAFF
size: -; V: TRBV29-1; J: TRBJ2-3; D: -; DNA: TGCAGCGTTGGGGGAGACACGAGCACAGATACGCAGTATTTT; CDR3: CSVGGDTSTDTQYF
size: -; V: TRBV10-1; J: TRBJ2-7; D: TRBD1; DNA: TGCGCCAGCAGTGAGGGAAGGACAGGGACCTACGAGCAGTACTTC; CDR3: CASSEGRTGTYEQYF
size: many; V: TRBV3-1; J: TRBJ2-1; D: -; DNA: TGTGCCAGCAGCCAAGATAGGGGACTGGTGGATGAGCAGTTCTTC; CDR3: CASSQDRGLVDEQFF
size: few; V: TRBV13; J: TRBJ1-1; D: -; DNA: TGTGCCAGCAGCCCGACAGATCTGAGCACTGAAGCTTTCTTT; CDR3: CASSPTDLSTEAFF
size: -; V: TRBV28; J: TRBJ2-4; D: TRBD1; DNA: TGTGCCAGCAGCCTGGACAGGGCCAACATTCAGTACTTC; CDR3: CASSLDRANIQYF
size: -; V: TRBV9; J: TRBJ2-7; D: -; DNA: TGTGCCAGCAGCGAAACGCATCCCTACGAGCAGTACTTC; CDR3: CASSETHPYEQYF
size: few; V: TRBV20-1; J: TRBJ1-1; D: -; DNA: TGCAGTGCTAGAGATTCCGGGGCTCCCGAAGCTTTCTTT; CDR3: CSARDSGAPEAFF
size: -; V: TRBV6-1; J: TRBJ2-2; D: -; DNA: TGTGCCAGCAGCCCCGGGACGGGGCCTATCACCGGGGAGCTGTTTTTT; CDR3: CASSPGTGPITGELFF
size: once; V: TRBV6-1; J: TRBJ2-1; D: -; DNA: TGTGCCAGCGGTGAGACAGAACTTAGCTCCTACAATGAGCAGTTCTTC; CDR3: CASGETELSSYNEQFF
size: few; V: TRBV5-1; J: TRBJ2-7; D: -; DNA: TGCGCCAGCAGCCCCCCTAAGGGAACCTACGAGCAGTACTTC; CDR3: CASSPPKGTYEQYF
size: many; V: TRBV20-1; J: TRBJ1-1; D: -; DNA: TGCAGTGCCCCGGTGGGGAAGAACACTGAAGCTTTCTTT; CDR3: CSAPVGKNTEAFF
size: -; V: TRBV6-2/TRBV6-3; J: TRBJ2-1; D: -; DNA: TGTGCCAGCAGTTACGGGGGGGCGGAGGATGAGCAGTTCTTC; CDR3: CASSYGGAEDEQFF
size: few; V: TRBV20-1; J: TRBJ2-1; D: TRBD2; DNA: TGCAGTGCAGGACTAGTTTCAGGGGAGCAGTTCTTC; CDR3: CSAGLVSGEQFF
size: -; V: TRBV11-3; J: TRBJ2-7; D: TRBD2; DNA: TGTGCCAGCAGCGGGTCCGGGACTAGTCCTACGGAGTACTTC; CDR3: CASSGSGTSPTEYF
size: few; V: TRBV24-1; J: TRBJ1-5; D: TRBD1; DNA: TGTGCCACCAGAGAGGGACAGGTTGGCAATCAGCCCCAGCATTTT; CDR3: CATREGQVGNQPQHF
size: -; V: TRBV4-1; J: TRBJ1-2; D: TRBD1; DNA: TGCGCCAGCAGCCAACCCGGTGGGACAGACTATGGCTACACCTTC; CDR3: CASSQPGGTDYGYTF
size: -; V: TRBV4-1; J: TRBJ1-6; D: -; DNA: TGCGCCAGCAGCTATCGGGGGGCCAATTCACCCCTCCACTTT; CDR3: CASSYRGANSPLHF
size: -; V: TRBV27; J: TRBJ1-1; D: -; DNA: TGTGCCAGCAGTTCAGAGAAGTATTCGGGGAACACTGAAGCTTTCTTT; CDR3: CASSSEKYSGNTEAFF
size: few; V: TRBV12-3/TRBV12-4; J: TRBJ2-5; D: -; DNA: TGTGCCAGCAGCCCCGAGGTTCTGGTACAAGAGACCCAGTACTTC; CDR3: CASSPEVLVQETQYF
size: -; V: TRBV2; J: TRBJ2-7; D: -; DNA: TGTGCCAGCAACTTTAAGGACAGGAGGGATAGCGAGCAGTACTTC; CDR3: CASNFKDRRDSEQYF
size: few; V: TRBV12-3/TRBV12-4; J: TRBJ2-1; D: TRBD1; DNA: TGTGCCAGCAGTTTTGCCTCCGGGACAGGGTGGGATGAGCAGTTCTTC; CDR3: CASSFASGTGWDEQFF
size: few; V: TRBV6-4; J: TRBJ1-1; D: -; DNA: TGTGCCAGCAGTGAATGGTCGGGGTTAGAAGCTTTCTTT; CDR3: CASSEWSGLEAFF